The text below deals with one TCR beta chain. This clonotype occurred a few times. There is no known antigen for this receptor. No base-level quality is on record; no much larger clone is a single base apart. CDR1 and CDR2 (DFQATT, SNEGSKA) derive from the germline V gene (reference sequence). The CDR3 covers 16 residues, taking in both the cysteine and the phenylalanine. The read is trimmed to its CDR3 DNA, 48 bases read in frame from base 1. A distance of 17 bases separates the germline ends of V and J, which lose 4 bases and 4 bases respectively. These data originate in a study of T cells after yellow fever vaccination (dated by TCRdb to between 2017 and 2020). General notes on the study: The SMART-Seq v4 Ultra Low Input RNA kit was used to prepare libraries from fractions with low cell numbers. Two healthy male donors made up the cohort, one aged 18 to 30 years and the other aged 30 to 40 years. To follow T-cell clones before and after primary and booster YFV17D yellow fever vaccination, bulk TCR alpha and beta repertoires were sequenced over time. Bulk PBMC replicates and cell subsets were isolated from blood drawn at multiple timepoints before and after both primary and secondary immunization. Broad study findings and their caveats: Compared with the primary T-cell response, the secondary T-cell response was weaker but faster, peaking on day 5 rather than day 15. Most clones expanded after primary vaccination (approximately 96% of CD4 and about 85% of CD8) were re-detected after the booster, suggesting that broad memory maintenance occurred. Computational filtering was required because FACS-sorted repertoires could contain abundant contaminating clonotypes from the bulk population. A small fraction of clonotypes showed up in both the CD4 and CD8 compartments, probably as a result of convergent recombination. Only a couple of donors were included in the study, so the extent to which the findings can be generalized is limited.

This sample's treatment or condition label indicates: live attenuated yellow fever vaccine strain. A standard Ficoll-Paque protocol was used to isolate PBMCs from peripheral blood. CD4 and CD8 T-cell fractions were isolated with Dynabeads CD4 and CD8 positive selection kits. RNA was extracted with TriZol from bulk PBMCs, CD4 and CD8 fractions, and dextramer-positive and dextramer-negative fractions. TCR cDNA was made using 5'RACE template switching, a step that added a universal primer site and unique molecular identifiers. Priming of cDNA synthesis was performed from both the TCR alpha and TCR beta constant segments. Two PCR steps were used to amplify libraries, with sample barcodes and sequencing adapters being added in the second step. Sequencing of libraries was performed on Illumina HiSeq 2500 (2x100 bp) or NovaSeq (2x150 bp). Turning to the authors' computational methods: Demultiplexing of reads and collapsing into UMI consensus sequences were performed with MIGEC, and V(D)J alignment was carried out with MiXCR. Clonotypes responding to the vaccine were identified with edgeR on replicate PBMC samples, with the criteria of FDR below 0.01 and a log2 fold change above 5 up to day 15. Each bulk clonotype received a CD4 or CD8 identity based on whether the sequenced CD4 or CD8 repertoire contained that clonotype at higher abundance. TCRdb ran its own pipeline on the public reads, namely fastp trimming at Q25 and MiXCR clone calling, and kept in-frame beta chains. Each CDR3 protein gets just one entry, which takes the most common genes and DNA from the rows behind it. The V and J calls, along with clone size, are taken from TCRdb and not from the paper's own processing. This sample holds around 65,000 distinct CDR3 sequences; 5.9% were observed only once. The top ten constitute 2.2% of the sample.

Recombination connected TRBV20-1 to TRBJ1-6; TRBD1 is possibly the D segment (6 matching bases). Material: CD4+ T cells sorted from PBMCs, obtained roughly 15 days after the first yellow fever vaccination. The receptor was isolated from a man in his late teens or twenties who received the YFV17D yellow fever vaccine. The CDR3 reads CSATQGRQTYNSPLHF. Here is the DNA: TGCAGTGCTACCCAGGGGCGGCAGACGTATAATTCACCCCTCCACTTT.